The rows below give T cell receptor beta chains drawn from one sample of a study of T-cell reconstitution after alpha-beta-depleted transplantation in children. TCRdb reprocessed the PCR reads with MiXCR, giving one entry per CDR3 protein. The sample lists 210,000 or so distinct CDR3 sequences, 8.5% to 10% occurring once. The source material was PBMCs from the stem cell graft donor, sampled from the stem cell graft. The source of these receptors is a human donor who donated a stem cell graft to a child with acute lymphoblastic leukemia. Both conserved end residues are part of each CDR3. A D gene is named only where the DNA matches it firmly. Size tells how often a clone was seen (once, few, many) or the class of an expanded clone, and some rows leave it out.

clone_size d_call j_call v_call cdr3_aa cdr3_nt
- - TRBJ2-7 TRBV29-1 CSVDPGVGSYEQYF TGCAGCGTTGACCCCGGTGTAGGGTCCTACGAGCAGTACTTC
many - TRBJ1-1 TRBV10-3 CAISESREVEAFF TGTGCCATCAGTGAGTCTAGGGAGGTTGAAGCTTTCTTT
few - TRBJ2-7 TRBV6-1 CASSTNRDTGYEQYF TGTGCCAGCAGTACCAACAGGGATACCGGTTACGAGCAGTACTTC
- TRBD1 TRBJ1-2 TRBV5-1 CASSTGTGGTFSGYTF TGCGCCAGCAGCACTGGGACAGGGGGAACTTTTTCTGGCTACACCTTC
- - TRBJ2-2 TRBV5-6 CASSLVPGPGELFF TGTGCCAGCAGCTTGGTGCCAGGGCCCGGGGAGCTGTTTTTT
many - TRBJ1-1 TRBV10-3 CAISDERVSEAFF TGTGCCATCAGTGACGAGAGGGTGTCTGAAGCTTTCTTT
- - TRBJ1-2 TRBV4-2 CASSQDLGRSYGYTF TGTGCCAGCAGCCAAGATTTAGGCAGGTCCTATGGCTACACCTTC
- - TRBJ1-5 TRBV7-8 CASSPMRDKPQHF TGTGCCAGCAGCCCCATGAGAGATAAGCCCCAGCATTTT
- TRBD2 TRBJ2-4 TRBV10-3 CAISEPSSGGGDIQYF TGTGCCATCAGTGAGCCTTCTAGCGGGGGCGGAGACATTCAGTACTTC
- - TRBJ2-1 TRBV6-2/TRBV6-3 CASSARGGWEQFF TGTGCCAGCAGTGCCCGAGGGGGGTGGGAGCAGTTCTTC
many TRBD1 TRBJ1-2 TRBV29-1 CSVEPGGAGYTF TGCAGCGTTGAGCCAGGGGGGGCCGGCTACACCTTC
few - TRBJ2-5 TRBV19 CASSMGQQETQYF TGTGCCAGTAGTATGGGGCAACAAGAGACCCAGTACTTC
- - TRBJ1-2 TRBV10-3 CAISEEALTDGYTF TGTGCCATCAGTGAGGAGGCCCTGACAGATGGCTACACCTTC
many - TRBJ2-2 TRBV7-6 CASSLASPGLTGELFF TGTGCCAGCAGCTTAGCGTCTCCGGGTCTGACCGGGGAGCTGTTTTTT
few TRBD2 TRBJ2-2 TRBV29-1 CSVEGLAGGSTGELFF TGCAGCGTTGAAGGACTAGCGGGGGGATCTACCGGGGAGCTGTTTTTT
- TRBD2 TRBJ2-5 TRBV15 CATSRAGLGGVETQYF TGTGCCACCAGCAGAGCGGGACTAGGGGGAGTTGAGACCCAGTACTTC
few TRBD2 TRBJ2-5 TRBV11-2 CASSSGSRGGGETQYF TGTGCCAGCAGCTCCGGGTCCCGGGGGGGTGGGGAGACCCAGTACTTC
- TRBD2 TRBJ2-2 TRBV5-1 CASSFSSGGPTGELFF TGCGCCAGCAGCTTTAGTAGCGGGGGGCCCACCGGGGAGCTGTTTTTT
once - TRBJ1-4 TRBV15 CATSRESRATNEKLFF TGTGCCACCAGCAGAGAATCAAGGGCAACTAATGAAAAACTGTTTTTT
many - TRBJ2-3 TRBV6-5 CASSYSPEQSTDTQYF TGTGCCAGCAGTTACTCGCCAGAACAGAGCACAGATACGCAGTATTTT
many - TRBJ2-3 TRBV29-1 CSVGFLGGRTDTQYF TGCAGCGTGGGATTCTTGGGGGGAAGGACAGATACGCAGTATTTT
many - TRBJ2-5 TRBV5-1 CASSLARQTYQETQYF TGCGCCAGCAGCTTGGCCAGACAGACGTACCAAGAGACCCAGTACTTC
many - TRBJ1-6 TRBV5-1 CASSLDAGANSPLHF TGCGCCAGCAGCTTGGACGCTGGCGCCAATTCACCCCTCCACTTT
few - TRBJ2-7 TRBV25-1 CASSSRDFPYEQYF TGTGCCAGCAGTTCCCGGGACTTTCCCTACGAGCAGTACTTC
- TRBD2 TRBJ2-5 TRBV11-2 CASSSALERGWETQYF TGTGCCAGCAGCTCCGCTCTTGAGCGGGGCTGGGAGACCCAGTACTTC
many TRBD2 TRBJ2-1 TRBV5-1 CASSVGLAQDNEQFF TGCGCCAGCAGCGTGGGACTAGCGCAGGACAATGAGCAGTTCTTC
many - TRBJ1-3 TRBV12-3/TRBV12-4 CASSLPSGNTIYF TGTGCCAGCAGTTTACCCTCTGGAAACACCATATATTTT
- TRBD2 TRBJ2-3 TRBV4-1 CASSPAGGGWDTQYF TGCGCCAGCAGCCCGGCGGGGGGGGGCTGGGATACGCAGTATTTT
many TRBD1 TRBJ1-2 TRBV12-3/TRBV12-4 CASSLRTPTGNNYGYTF TGTGCCAGCAGCCTGCGAACACCGACAGGGAATAACTATGGCTACACCTTC
many TRBD1 TRBJ2-2 TRBV5-5 CASSLGTGALYTGELFF TGTGCCAGCAGCTTGGGGACAGGGGCGCTCTACACCGGGGAGCTGTTTTTT
many - TRBJ2-1 TRBV6-4 CASSDGEAYAYNEQFF TGTGCCAGCAGTGACGGAGAGGCCTACGCCTACAATGAGCAGTTCTTC
many TRBD1 TRBJ1-1 TRBV5-1 CASSWDRGVRDTEAFF TGCGCCAGCAGCTGGGACAGGGGAGTAAGGGACACTGAAGCTTTCTTT
many TRBD1 TRBJ1-2 TRBV7-2 CASSLEGASYGYTF TGTGCCAGCAGCTTAGAGGGGGCGAGCTATGGCTACACCTTC
few - TRBJ2-2 TRBV29-1 CSVPEWGTGELFF TGCAGCGTTCCAGAGTGGGGTACCGGGGAGCTGTTTTTT
- - TRBJ1-6 TRBV25-1 CASTWGYRGYSPLHF TGTGCCAGCACGTGGGGGTATAGGGGCTATTCACCCCTCCACTTT
few - TRBJ1-2 TRBV5-1 CASGKTAGGYGYTF TGCGCCAGCGGAAAGACGGCGGGAGGGTATGGCTACACCTTC
- - TRBJ1-1 TRBV5-1 CASSEKGYTEAFF TGCGCCAGCAGCGAGAAGGGGTATACTGAAGCTTTCTTT
few - TRBJ2-4 TRBV5-6 CASSLALFRDGKNIQYF TGTGCCAGCAGCTTGGCCCTTTTTCGGGACGGTAAAAACATTCAGTACTTC
many TRBD2 TRBJ2-1 TRBV9 CASSVGPRGGTENNEQFF TGTGCCAGCAGCGTAGGTCCGCGGGGGGGAACAGAAAACAATGAGCAGTTCTTC
many TRBD1 TRBJ1-4 TRBV12-3/TRBV12-4 CASSPTGGGEKLFF TGTGCCAGCAGCCCGACAGGGGGGGGAGAAAAACTGTTTTTT
few TRBD1 TRBJ2-5 TRBV2 CASRDSGQPQETQYF TGTGCCAGCAGAGACTCGGGACAGCCTCAAGAGACCCAGTACTTC
few TRBD1 TRBJ1-6 TRBV4-2 CASSQAGTENSPLHF TGTGCCAGCAGCCAAGCCGGGACAGAAAATTCACCCCTCCACTTT
- - TRBJ1-1 TRBV5-1 CASSLRTDHTEAFF TGCGCCAGCAGCTTACGGACAGACCACACTGAAGCTTTCTTT
many - TRBJ2-2 TRBV6-5 CASSYFPNTGELFF TGTGCCAGCAGTTACTTTCCGAACACCGGGGAGCTGTTTTTT
- - TRBJ1-5 TRBV2 CASNRGNQPQHF TGTGCCAGCAATCGGGGGAATCAGCCCCAGCATTTT
few TRBD1 TRBJ1-1 TRBV7-9 CASSLQQGATEAFF TGTGCCAGCAGCTTGCAACAGGGGGCCACTGAAGCTTTCTTT
many - TRBJ1-1 TRBV6-5 CASSTGGLEAFF TGTGCCAGCAGTACGGGGGGGCTTGAAGCTTTCTTT
few - TRBJ2-5 TRBV6-2/TRBV6-3 CASSYDPSGIGETQYF TGTGCCAGCAGTTACGATCCCTCTGGGATTGGAGAGACCCAGTACTTC
many - TRBJ2-2 TRBV5-1 CASSLPQDSTGELFF TGCGCCAGCAGCTTGCCCCAGGATAGCACCGGGGAGCTGTTTTTT
- - TRBJ2-1 TRBV13 CASSSPHEQFF TGTGCCAGCAGCTCCCCACATGAGCAGTTCTTC
few - TRBJ1-2 TRBV18 CASSPGAQGYYGYTF TGTGCCAGCTCACCAGGGGCGCAGGGGTACTATGGCTACACCTTC
few - TRBJ1-2 TRBV7-2 CASSLKVQIQLDGYTF TGTGCCAGCAGCTTAAAAGTACAGATACAGCTGGATGGCTACACCTTC
few - TRBJ1-1 TRBV27 CATSAYLNTEAFF TGTGCCACTTCTGCCTATCTAAACACTGAAGCTTTCTTT
many - TRBJ2-3 TRBV5-1 CASSSAGAGVGDTQYF TGCGCCAGCAGCTCGGCTGGGGCAGGGGTGGGGGATACGCAGTATTTT
many - TRBJ2-7 TRBV12-3/TRBV12-4 CASSRDISYEQYF TGTGCCAGCAGCCGGGACATTTCCTACGAGCAGTACTTC
few - TRBJ1-2 TRBV7-2 CASSLEGFGYTF TGTGCCAGCAGCTTAGAAGGGTTTGGCTACACCTTC
few - TRBJ1-1 TRBV5-1 CASSFKGQNTEAFF TGCGCCAGCAGCTTCAAGGGGCAGAACACTGAAGCTTTCTTT
many TRBD2 TRBJ2-1 TRBV6-2/TRBV6-3 CASSYQLAGGPNEQFF TGTGCCAGCAGTTACCAACTAGCGGGGGGGCCGAATGAGCAGTTCTTC